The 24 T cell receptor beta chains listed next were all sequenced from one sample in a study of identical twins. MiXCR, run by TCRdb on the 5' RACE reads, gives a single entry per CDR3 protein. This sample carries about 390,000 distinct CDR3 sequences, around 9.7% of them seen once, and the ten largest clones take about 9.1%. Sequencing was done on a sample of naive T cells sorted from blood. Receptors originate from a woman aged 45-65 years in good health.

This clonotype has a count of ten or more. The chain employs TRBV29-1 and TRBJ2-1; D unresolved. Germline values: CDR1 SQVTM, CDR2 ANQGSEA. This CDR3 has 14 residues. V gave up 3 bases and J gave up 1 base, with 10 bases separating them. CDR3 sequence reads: CSVDSFLSYNEQFF. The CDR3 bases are TGCAGCGTTGACAGTTTCCTATCCTACAATGAGCAGTTCTTC.

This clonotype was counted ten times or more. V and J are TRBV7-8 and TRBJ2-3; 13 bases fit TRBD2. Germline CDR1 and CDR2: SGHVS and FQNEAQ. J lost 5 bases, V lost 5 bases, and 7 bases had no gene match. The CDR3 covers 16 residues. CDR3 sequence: CASSVRTSGSQDTQYF. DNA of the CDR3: TGTGCCAGCAGCGTTCGGACTAGCGGGAGTCAAGATACGCAGTATTTT.

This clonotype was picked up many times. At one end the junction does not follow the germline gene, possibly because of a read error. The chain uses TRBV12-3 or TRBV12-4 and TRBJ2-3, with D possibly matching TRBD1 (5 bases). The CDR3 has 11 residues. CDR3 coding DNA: TGTGCCAGCAGAACCAGACAGAGCACGGATTTT. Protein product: CASRTRQSTDF.

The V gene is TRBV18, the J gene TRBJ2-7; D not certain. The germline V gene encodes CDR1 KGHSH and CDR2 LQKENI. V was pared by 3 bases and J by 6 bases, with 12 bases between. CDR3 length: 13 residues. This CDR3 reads CASSPLPLSEQYF. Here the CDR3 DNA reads TGTGCCAGCTCACCGTTACCTTTGAGCGAGCAGTACTTC.

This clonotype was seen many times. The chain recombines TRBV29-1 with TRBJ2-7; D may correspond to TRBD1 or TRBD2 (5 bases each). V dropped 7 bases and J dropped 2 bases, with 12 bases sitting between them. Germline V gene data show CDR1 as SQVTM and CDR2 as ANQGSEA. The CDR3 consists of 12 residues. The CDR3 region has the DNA TGCAGCGCCCGGGGACCGACCTACGAGCAGTACTTC. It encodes CSARGPTYEQYF.

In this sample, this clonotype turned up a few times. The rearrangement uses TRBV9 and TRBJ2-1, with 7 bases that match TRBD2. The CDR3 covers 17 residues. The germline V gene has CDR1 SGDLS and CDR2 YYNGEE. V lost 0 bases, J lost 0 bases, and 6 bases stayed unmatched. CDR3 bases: TGTGCCAGCAGCGTAGGTGGGAGGGTGGGCTCCTACAATGAGCAGTTCTTC. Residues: CASSVGGRVGSYNEQFF.

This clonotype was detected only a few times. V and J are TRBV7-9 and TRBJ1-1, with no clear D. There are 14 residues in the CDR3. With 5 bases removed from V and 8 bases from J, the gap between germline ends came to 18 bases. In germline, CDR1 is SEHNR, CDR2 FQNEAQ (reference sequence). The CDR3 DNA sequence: TGTGCCAGCAGCCCCCTTGGGGATAACGGCGAAGCTTTCTTT. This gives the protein CASSPLGDNGEAFF.

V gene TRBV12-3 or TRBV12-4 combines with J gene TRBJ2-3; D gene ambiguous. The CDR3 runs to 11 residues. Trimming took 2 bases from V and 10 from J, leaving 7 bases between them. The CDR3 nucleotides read TGTGCCAGCAGTTTAACCTTGGCGCAGTATTTT. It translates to CASSLTLAQYF.

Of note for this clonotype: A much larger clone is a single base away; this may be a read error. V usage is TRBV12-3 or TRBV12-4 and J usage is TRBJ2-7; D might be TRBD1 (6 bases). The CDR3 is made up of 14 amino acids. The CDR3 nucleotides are TGTGCCAGCAGCCTCCGGGACAACTCCTACAAGCAGTACTTC. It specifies CASSLRDNSYKQYF.

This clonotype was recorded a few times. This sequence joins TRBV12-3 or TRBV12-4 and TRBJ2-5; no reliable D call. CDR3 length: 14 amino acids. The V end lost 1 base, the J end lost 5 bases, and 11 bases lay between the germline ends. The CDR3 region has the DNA TGTGCCAGCAGTTTAGATCGGCTGGCGGAGACCCAGTACTTC. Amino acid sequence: CASSLDRLAETQYF.

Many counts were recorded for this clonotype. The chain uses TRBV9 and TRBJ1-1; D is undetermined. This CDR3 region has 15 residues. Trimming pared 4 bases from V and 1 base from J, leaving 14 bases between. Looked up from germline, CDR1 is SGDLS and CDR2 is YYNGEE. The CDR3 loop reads CASSLPSDSNTEAFF. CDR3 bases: TGTGCCAGCAGCCTCCCTTCAGACTCGAACACTGAAGCTTTCTTT.

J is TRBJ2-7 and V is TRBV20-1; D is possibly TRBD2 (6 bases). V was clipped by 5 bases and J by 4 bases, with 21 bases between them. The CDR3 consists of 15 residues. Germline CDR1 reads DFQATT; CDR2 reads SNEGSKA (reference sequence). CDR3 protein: CSAYPYLALVYEQYF. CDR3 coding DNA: TGCAGTGCTTATCCATATCTAGCGCTGGTTTACGAGCAGTACTTC.

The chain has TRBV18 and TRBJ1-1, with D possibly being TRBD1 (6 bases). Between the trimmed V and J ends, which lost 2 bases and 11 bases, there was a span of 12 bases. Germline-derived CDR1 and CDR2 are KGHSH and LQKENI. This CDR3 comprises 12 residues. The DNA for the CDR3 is TGTGCCAGCTCACCAGAGGGGACAAGTGCTTTCTTT. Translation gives CASSPEGTSAFF. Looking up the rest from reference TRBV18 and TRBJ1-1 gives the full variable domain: NAGVMQNPRHLVRRRGQEARLRCSPMKGHSHVYWYRQLPEEGLKFMVYLQKENIIDESGMPKERFSAEFPKEGPSILRIQQVVRGDSAAYFCASSPEGTSAFFGQGTRLTVV.

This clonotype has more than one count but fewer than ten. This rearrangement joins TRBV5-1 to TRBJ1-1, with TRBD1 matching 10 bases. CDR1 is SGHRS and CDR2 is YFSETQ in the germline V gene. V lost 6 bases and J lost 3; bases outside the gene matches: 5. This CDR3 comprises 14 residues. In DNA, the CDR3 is TGCGCCAGCATGACAGGGGGCATTCACACTGAAGCTTTCTTT. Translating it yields CASMTGGIHTEAFF. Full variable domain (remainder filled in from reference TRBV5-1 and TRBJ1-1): KAGVTQTPRYLIKTRGQQVTLSCSPISGHRSVSWYQQTPGQGLQFLFEYFSETQRNKGNFPGRFSGRQFSNSRSEMNVSTLELGDSALYLCASMTGGIHTEAFFGQGTRLTVV.

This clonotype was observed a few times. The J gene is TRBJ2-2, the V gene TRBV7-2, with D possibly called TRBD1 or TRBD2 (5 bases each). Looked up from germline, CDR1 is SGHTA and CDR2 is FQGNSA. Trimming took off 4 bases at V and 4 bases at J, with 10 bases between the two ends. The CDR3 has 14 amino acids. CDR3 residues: CASSSGPATGELFF. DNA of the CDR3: TGTGCCAGCAGCTCGGGACCGGCCACCGGGGAGCTGTTTTTT.

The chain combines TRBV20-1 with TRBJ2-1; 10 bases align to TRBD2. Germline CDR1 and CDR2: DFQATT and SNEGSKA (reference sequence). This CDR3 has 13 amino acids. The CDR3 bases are TGCAGCCTGAAGCGGGAGGGCCGGAGTGAGCAGTTCTTC. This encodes CSLKREGRSEQFF.

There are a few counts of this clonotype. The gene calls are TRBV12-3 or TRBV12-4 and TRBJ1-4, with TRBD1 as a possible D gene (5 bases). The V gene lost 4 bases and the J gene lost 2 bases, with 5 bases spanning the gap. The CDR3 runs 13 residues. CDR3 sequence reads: CASSWDTNEKLFF. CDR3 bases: TGTGCCAGCAGTTGGGACACTAATGAAAAACTGTTTTTT.

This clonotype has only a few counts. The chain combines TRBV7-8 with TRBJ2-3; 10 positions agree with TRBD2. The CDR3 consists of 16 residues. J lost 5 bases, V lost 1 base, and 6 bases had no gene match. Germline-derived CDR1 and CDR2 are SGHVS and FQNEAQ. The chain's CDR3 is CASSLVVTSGLDTQYF. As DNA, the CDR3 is TGTGCCAGCAGCTTAGTCGTGACTAGCGGGCTAGATACGCAGTATTTT.

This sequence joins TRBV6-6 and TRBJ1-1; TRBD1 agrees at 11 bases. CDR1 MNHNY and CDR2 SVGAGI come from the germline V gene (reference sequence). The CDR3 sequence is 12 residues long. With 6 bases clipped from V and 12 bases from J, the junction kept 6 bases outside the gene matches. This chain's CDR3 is CASRADRGLSFF. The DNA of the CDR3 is TGTGCCAGCAGAGCGGACAGGGGGCTATCTTTCTTT.

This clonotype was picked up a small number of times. CDR3 residues: CAWSVLDFPYEQYF. CDR3 DNA: TGTGCCTGGAGTGTACTGGACTTTCCCTACGAGCAGTACTTC. V and J are TRBV30 and TRBJ2-7; possible D gene TRBD2, 5 bases. The germline V gene has CDR1 GTSNPN and CDR2 SVGIG (reference sequence). Deletions cut 0 bases from V and 2 bases from J, with 11 bases between. This CDR3 is 14 amino acids long.

The CDR3 reads CATSERLGGEQFF. CDR3 in DNA: TGTGCCACCAGTGAGCGCCTAGGGGGTGAGCAGTTCTTC. The chain couples TRBV24-1 to TRBJ2-1, with a possible D match to TRBD1 (6 bases). The CDR3 has 13 amino acids. Germline lookup yields CDR1 KGHDR and CDR2 SFDVKD. V was trimmed by 4 bases and J by 9 bases, leaving 12 bases between them.

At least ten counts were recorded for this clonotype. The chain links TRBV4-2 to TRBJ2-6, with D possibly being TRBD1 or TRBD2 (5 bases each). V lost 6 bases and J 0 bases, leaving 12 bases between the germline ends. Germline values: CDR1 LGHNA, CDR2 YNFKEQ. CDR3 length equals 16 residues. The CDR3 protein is CASRLFGGSGANVLTF. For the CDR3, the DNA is TGTGCCAGCAGACTATTTGGGGGCTCTGGGGCCAACGTCCTGACTTTC.

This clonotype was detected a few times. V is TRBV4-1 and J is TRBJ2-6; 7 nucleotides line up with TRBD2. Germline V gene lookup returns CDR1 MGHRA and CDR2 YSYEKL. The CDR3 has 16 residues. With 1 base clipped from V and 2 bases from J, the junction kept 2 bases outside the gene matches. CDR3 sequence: CASSQVAGPGANVLTF. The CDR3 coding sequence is TGCGCCAGCAGCCAAGTAGCGGGTCCTGGGGCCAACGTCCTGACTTTC.

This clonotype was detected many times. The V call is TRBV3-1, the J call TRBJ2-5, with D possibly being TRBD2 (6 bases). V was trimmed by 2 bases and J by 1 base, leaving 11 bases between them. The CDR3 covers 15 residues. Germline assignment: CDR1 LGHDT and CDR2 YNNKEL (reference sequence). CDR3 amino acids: CASSQLLASQETQYF. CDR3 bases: TGTGCCAGCAGCCAATTACTAGCTTCCCAAGAGACCCAGTACTTC.